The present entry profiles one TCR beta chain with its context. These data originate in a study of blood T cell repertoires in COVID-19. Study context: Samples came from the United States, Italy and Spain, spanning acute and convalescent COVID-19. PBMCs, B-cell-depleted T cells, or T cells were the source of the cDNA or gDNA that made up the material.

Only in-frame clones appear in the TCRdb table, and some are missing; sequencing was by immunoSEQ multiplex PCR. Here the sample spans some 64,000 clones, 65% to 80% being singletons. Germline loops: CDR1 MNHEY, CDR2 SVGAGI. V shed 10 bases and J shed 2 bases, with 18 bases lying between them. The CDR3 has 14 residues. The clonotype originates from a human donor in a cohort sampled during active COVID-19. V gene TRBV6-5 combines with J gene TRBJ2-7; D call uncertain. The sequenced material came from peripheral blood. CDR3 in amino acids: CATAENPTAYEQYF. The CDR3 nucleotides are TGTGCCACAGCCGAAAATCCAACAGCCTACGAGCAGTACTTC.